These T cell receptor beta chains were read from a single sample in a study of blood T cells in healthy people across ages. TCRdb called the 5' RACE reads again in MiXCR, with one record for every CDR3 protein. The sample holds approximately 600,000 distinct CDR3 sequences, 45% to 65% seen once. The material sequenced was blood. The receptors come from a man aged 55-75 years in good health. Both conserved end residues are part of each CDR3.

v_call	j_call	cdr3_aa
TRBV18	TRBJ2-6	CASSPMGVGANVLTF
TRBV3-1	TRBJ2-3	CASSQGSPGDTQYF
TRBV19	TRBJ1-4	CASSAQGVGKLFF
TRBV28	TRBJ1-2	CASRRGGRVRNGYTF
TRBV7-9	TRBJ2-5	CASSLPPVGETQYF
TRBV7-9	TRBJ2-1	CASSGVNEQFF
TRBV29-1	TRBJ1-1	CSVEENTEAFF
TRBV28	TRBJ2-5	CASLESGQTQYF
TRBV5-1	TRBJ2-5	CASSFSGGVETQYF
TRBV27	TRBJ2-5	CASRTGEQETQYF
TRBV7-9	TRBJ1-1	CASSRDSIEAFF
TRBV3-1	TRBJ2-7	CASSQTPSYDGRRYF
TRBV29-1	TRBJ2-1	CSTRNSGPVAEQFF
TRBV29-1	TRBJ2-5	CSVVIAAETQYF
TRBV7-3	TRBJ2-1	CASSISLNEQFF
TRBV7-2	TRBJ2-7	CASMADGTGVYEQYF
TRBV5-1	TRBJ2-7	CASGRDRGHEQYF
TRBV10-3	TRBJ1-2	CAISDGPGSNYGYTF
TRBV12-3/TRBV12-4	TRBJ2-5	CASRFGGLEGETQYF
TRBV6-5	TRBJ2-5	CASTRTGRLGSPYF
TRBV2	TRBJ2-7	CASRAGTSGGTHSYEQYF
TRBV3-1	TRBJ2-3	CASSGSGGDTDTQYF
TRBV20-1	TRBJ2-7	CSARDGGRGGSYEQYF
TRBV6-1	TRBJ1-4	CASSTSEAGKEKLFF
TRBV7-2	TRBJ1-2	CASSLSKVDYGYTF
TRBV20-1	TRBJ2-3	CSRSGRGSTDTQYF
TRBV7-2	TRBJ2-5	CASSSMRGPGETQYF
TRBV7-2	TRBJ2-1	CASSPRTSGGSYNEQFF
TRBV20-1	TRBJ2-1	CSALWGDSYNEQFF
TRBV20-1	TRBJ1-4	CSARDVRGWSNEKLFF
TRBV5-1	TRBJ2-7	CASSLAGLAREQYF
TRBV4-1	TRBJ1-6	CASSQERYPGSNSPLHF
TRBV5-5	TRBJ2-7	CASSFGGDFSYEQYF
TRBV6-6	TRBJ1-1	CASSHYVGEAFF
TRBV19	TRBJ2-1	CANPDRGSPEQFF
TRBV20-1	TRBJ2-7	CSVPGQGTYEQYF
TRBV20-1	TRBJ1-4	CSASRASNEKLFF
TRBV24-1	TRBJ2-5	CATSVGSQETQYF
TRBV18	TRBJ1-1	CASSPRQGWNTEAFF
TRBV10-2	TRBJ1-6	CASSDAGGNSPLHF
TRBV9	TRBJ2-1	CASSVEQGGDEQFF
TRBV5-1	TRBJ1-5	CASSNGDDAKNQPQHF
TRBV20-1	TRBJ2-5	CSASLPSAGASGTQYF
TRBV14	TRBJ2-5	CASSPDRPLGTQYF
TRBV20-1	TRBJ2-3	CSALGSGGPSTDTQYF
TRBV18	TRBJ2-5	CASSPSLGETQYF
TRBV2	TRBJ2-7	CASSVPTYEQYF
TRBV15	TRBJ1-2	CATSSGGAPNYGYTF
TRBV20-1	TRBJ2-5	CSARAAGLARETQYF